Following are 27 T cell receptor beta chains from one sample sequenced in a study of blood T cell repertoires in COVID-19. The method was immunoSEQ multiplex PCR; TCRdb's version includes in-frame clones alone and lacks a portion of them. This table has roughly 220,000 clones, around 82% appearing once. The specimen sequenced was peripheral blood. The receptors originated from a woman aged 30 to 39 who had recovered from COVID-19.

This sequence joins TRBV20-1 and TRBJ2-7; 14 bases align to TRBD2. The junction had 5 bases not matched to a gene; V was cut back by 3 bases and J by 4 bases. The CDR3 length is 15 residues. Germline CDR1 DFQATT, CDR2 SNEGSKA (reference sequence). The CDR3 here is CSASRRTSGRYEQYF. CDR3 nucleotides: TGCAGTGCTAGTCGCAGGACTAGCGGGAGGTACGAGCAGTACTTC.

The chain links TRBV5-4 to TRBJ1-3; D perhaps matches TRBD1 (5 bases). The V gene's germline CDR1 is SGHNT and CDR2 YYREEE (reference sequence). The CDR3 covers 18 residues. V lost 1 base and J 0 bases, leaving 17 bases between the germline ends. CDR3 coding DNA: TGTGCCAGCAGCTTGAGCAGCGGGACCGTACACTCTGGAAACACCATATATTTT. As protein: CASSLSSGTVHSGNTIYF.

The chain carries TRBV10-1 and TRBJ2-7, with a weak D call TRBD2 (6 bases). CDR3 length equals 14 residues. Germline CDR1 WNHNN, CDR2 SYGVQD (reference sequence). V gave up 5 bases and J gave up 5 bases, with 16 bases separating them. The CDR3 loop is CASSFGPGGNEQYF. As DNA, the CDR3 is TGCGCCAGCAGTTTCGGGCCAGGAGGGAACGAGCAGTACTTC.

Written as DNA, the CDR3 is TGTGCCTGGAGTGCTACAGGGATCCGAAACTATGGCTACACCTTC. Residues: CAWSATGIRNYGYTF. The chain uses TRBV30 and TRBJ1-2; perhaps TRBD1 as D (6 bases). Germline CDR1 reads GTSNPN; CDR2 reads SVGIG (reference sequence). V was trimmed by 1 base and J by 2 bases, leaving 14 bases between them. The CDR3 length is 15 residues.

The genes are TRBV7-3 and TRBJ2-3, with TRBD2 matching 9 bases. Germline CDR1 reads SGHTA; CDR2 reads FQGTGA. This CDR3 is 13 amino acids long. Germline trimming cut 8 bases from V and 1 base from J; bases unmatched to any gene: 1. In nucleotides, the CDR3 is TGTGCCAGCGGACTAGCGCGCACAGATACGCAGTATTTT. As protein: CASGLARTDTQYF.

V gene TRBV5-4 combines with J gene TRBJ1-6; TRBD1 agrees at 9 bases. J gave up 6 bases and V 4 bases, and 8 bases lay outside the gene matches. The CDR3 has 16 residues. CDR1 is SGHNT and CDR2 is YYREEE in the germline V gene (reference sequence). CDR3 protein: CASSPGQGRSNSPLHF. DNA of the CDR3: TGTGCCAGCAGCCCAGGACAGGGGCGTTCTAATTCACCCCTCCACTTT.

V and J are TRBV9 and TRBJ1-1, with TRBD1 matching 9 bases. CDR3 size: 15 residues. V was pared by 4 bases and J by 5 bases, with 9 bases of the junction left unmatched. CDR1 is SGDLS, CDR2 YYNGEE, per germline. The CDR3 spells CASSHRTGEGTEAFF. The DNA of the CDR3 is TGTGCCAGCAGCCATCGGACAGGGGAAGGGACTGAAGCTTTCTTT.

This sequence joins TRBV19 and TRBJ2-5; perhaps TRBD2 as D (7 bases). CDR1 and CDR2 (germline): LNHDA, SQIVND (reference sequence). The length of the CDR3 is 14 residues. V was shortened by 7 bases and J by 1 base, with 13 bases between the two germline ends. CDR3 nucleotides: TGTGCCAGTAAGGGGGGGGCCCTCCAAGAGACCCAGTACTTC. Protein product: CASKGGALQETQYF.

This clone was picked up one time. This sequence joins TRBV28 and TRBJ2-2; D is perhaps TRBD2 (6 bases). The CDR3 is made up of 17 amino acids. Trimming stripped 4 bases from V and 0 bases from J, with 15 bases between. Germline lookup yields CDR1 MDHEN and CDR2 SYDVKM. CDR3 nucleotide sequence: TGTGCCAGCAGTTCCCTAGGCGGAGGGACGAACACCGGGGAGCTGTTTTTT. The encoded protein is CASSSLGGGTNTGELFF.

The chain employs TRBV28 and TRBJ1-1; unclear D gene. V lost 2 bases and J lost 7, with 8 bases in between. Germline V lookup: CDR1 MDHEN, CDR2 SYDVKM. The CDR3 is made up of 12 amino acids. The CDR3 DNA follows: TGTGCCAGCAGTTTACTTCCTCGTGAAGCTTTCTTT. Translation gives CASSLLPREAFF.

The J gene is TRBJ2-2, the V gene TRBV7-3, with TRBD2 identical over 9 bases. CDR1 is SGHTA, CDR2 FQGTGA, per germline. V lost 1 base to trimming and J lost 3 bases; unmatched junction nucleotides: 3. This CDR3 contains 16 residues. The CDR3 coding sequence is TGTGCCAGCAGCTTAATCGCGGGAGGGGACACCGGGGAGCTGTTTTTT. Translation: CASSLIAGGDTGELFF.

This chain links TRBV5-6 with TRBJ2-1, with 8 bases lining up with TRBD1. CDR3 size: 16 residues. J lost 4 bases, V lost 5 bases, and 11 bases had no gene match. The germline V gene encodes CDR1 SGHDT and CDR2 YYEEEE. The CDR3 coding sequence is TGTGCCAGCAGTAGAGGGCCAGGGGGCGGATACAATGAGCAGTTCTTC. Its protein product is CASSRGPGGGYNEQFF.

V usage is TRBV5-4 and J usage is TRBJ2-3; 14 nucleotides agree with TRBD2. In germline, CDR1 is SGHNT, CDR2 YYREEE (reference sequence). The ends lost 3 bases at V and 4 bases at J; junction bases unmatched: 7. CDR3 length: 17 residues. CDR3: CASSSRLAGGRADTQYF. CDR3 nucleotide sequence: TGTGCCAGCAGCTCCAGACTAGCGGGAGGGCGGGCAGATACGCAGTATTTT. Drawing the rest from reference TRBV5-4 and TRBJ2-3, the complete variable domain is ETGVTQSPTHLIKTRGQQVTLRCSSQSGHNTVSWYQQALGQGPQFIFQYYREEENGRGNFPPRFSGLQFPNYSSELNVNALELDDSALYLCASSSRLAGGRADTQYFGPGTRLTVL.

Here the CDR3 reads CASSFTRFGTHRRENNEQFF. CDR3 nucleotides: TGTGCCAGCAGTTTCACTAGGTTCGGTACCCATCGGAGGGAAAACAATGAGCAGTTCTTC. The chain joins TRBV28 to TRBJ2-1; possible D gene TRBD2, 6 bases. Per germline, CDR1 MDHEN and CDR2 SYDVKM. This CDR3 region has 20 residues. Between the trimmed V and J ends, which lost 3 bases and 5 bases, there was a span of 29 bases. Drawing the rest from reference TRBV28 and TRBJ2-1, the complete variable domain is DVKVTQSSRYLVKRTGEKVFLECVQDMDHENMFWYRQDPGLGLRLIYFSYDVKMKEKGDIPEGYSVSREKKERFSLILESASTNQTSMYLCASSFTRFGTHRRENNEQFFGPGTRLTVL.

This clone was observed a few times. The chain is built from TRBV7-2 and TRBJ1-3, with a weak D call TRBD1 (6 bases). The CDR3 is 13 amino acids. The germline V gene encodes CDR1 SGHTA and CDR2 FQGNSA. V was clipped by 4 bases and J by 4 bases, with 8 bases between them. This CDR3 reads CASSSGTGNTIYF. The DNA for the CDR3 is TGTGCCAGCAGCTCCGGGACAGGAAACACCATATATTTT. Drawing the rest from reference TRBV7-2 and TRBJ1-3, the complete variable domain is GAGVSQSPSNKVTEKGKDVELRCDPISGHTALYWYRQSLGQGLEFLIYFQGNSAPDKSGLPSDRFSAERTGGSVSTLTIQRTQQEDSAVYLCASSSGTGNTIYFGEGSWLTVV.

This chain uses TRBV9 with TRBJ2-5, with a weak D call TRBD1 (6 bases). Trimming removed 7 bases from V and 2 bases from J, with 12 bases in between. The CDR3 has 13 residues. Germline assignment: CDR1 SGDLS and CDR2 YYNGEE. The CDR3 region has the DNA TGTGCCAGCGGAAGGGACATACAAGAGACCCAGTACTTC. Translation gives CASGRDIQETQYF.

The chain carries TRBV30 and TRBJ2-3; the D is unclear. The V gene's germline CDR1 is GTSNPN and CDR2 SVGIG (reference sequence). There are 12 residues in the CDR3. Trimming stripped 1 base from V and 6 bases from J, with 8 bases between. The DNA for the CDR3 is TGTGCCTGGAGTGAGGCGAGGGATACGCAGTATTTT. Its protein is CAWSEARDTQYF.

CDR3 in DNA: TGCGCCAGCAGCCGTTGGACTCAAGAGACCCAGTACTTC. It is translated as CASSRWTQETQYF. The chain employs TRBV5-1 and TRBJ2-5, with a tentative D call TRBD2 (5 bases). The CDR3 runs 13 residues. Germline CDR1 SGHRS, CDR2 YFSETQ. Between the trimmed V and J ends, which lost 4 bases and 2 bases, there was a span of 9 bases.

The V call is TRBV29-1, the J call TRBJ1-5; D possibly corresponds to TRBD1 (5 bases). The CDR3 totals 13 residues. V gave up 4 bases and J gave up 5 bases, with 12 bases separating them. CDR1 and CDR2 (germline): SQVTM, ANQGSEA. The CDR3 here is CSVVGGLDQPQHF. CDR3 coding DNA: TGCAGCGTTGTCGGGGGGTTGGATCAGCCCCAGCATTTT.

The rearrangement joins TRBV5-1 to TRBJ1-6; 10 nucleotides line up with TRBD1. V lost 3 bases, J lost 5 bases, and 17 bases stayed unmatched. The CDR3 extends over 20 amino acids. Germline V gives CDR1 SGHRS, CDR2 YFSETQ. Here the CDR3 reads CASSWFGTGAVGRNNSPLHF. In DNA form, the CDR3 reads TGCGCCAGCAGCTGGTTCGGGACAGGGGCCGTGGGCCGAAATAATTCACCCCTCCACTTT.

This clone was recorded once. This chain joins TRBV7-2 and TRBJ2-7; D perhaps matches TRBD1 (5 bases). V was pared by 1 base and J by 4 bases, with 11 bases between. Looked up from germline, CDR1 is SGHTA and CDR2 is FQGNSA. CDR3 length: 14 residues. CDR3 DNA sequence: TGTGCCAGCAGCTTAGTTGCGGACATATACGAGCAGTACTTC. It specifies CASSLVADIYEQYF.

The sample holds one count of this clone. The chain recombines TRBV7-3 with TRBJ1-1; 11 nucleotides agree with TRBD1. The V gene's germline CDR1 is SGHTA and CDR2 FQGTGA. Losses at the gene ends were 5 bases for V and 3 bases for J; bases not matched to a gene: 5. The CDR3 totals 15 residues. DNA for the CDR3: TGTGCCAGCAGCATAGAGGGACAGGGGGACACTGAAGCTTTCTTT. Its protein is CASSIEGQGDTEAFF.

The rearrangement links TRBV6-1 to TRBJ2-7; TRBD1 matches 10 bases. This CDR3 comprises 15 residues. V lost 3 bases to trimming and J lost 6 bases; unmatched junction nucleotides: 8. The germline V gene has CDR1 MNHNS and CDR2 SASEGT. The CDR3 DNA reads TGTGCCAGCAGTGACCCGGGACAGGGGAATTCCGAGCAGTACTTC. Translated: CASSDPGQGNSEQYF.

The rearrangement uses TRBV18 and TRBJ2-3, with no clear D. The germline V gene has CDR1 KGHSH and CDR2 LQKENI. The CDR3 contains 15 residues. Trimming left V 1 base short and J 4 bases short, with 12 bases between. CDR3 sequence reads: CASSPQPSQADTQYF. The CDR3 DNA reads TGTGCCAGCTCACCACAACCAAGTCAGGCAGATACGCAGTATTTT.

This clone was seen a single time. This chain connects TRBV6-6 to TRBJ2-3, with 12 bases fitting TRBD2. This CDR3 has 21 residues. From germline, CDR1 is MNHNY and CDR2 SVGAGI (reference sequence). J lost 1 base, V lost 6 bases, and 20 bases had no gene match. The CDR3 DNA is TGTGCCAGCAGCCGCCTGCGACTAGCGGGAGATGTTGGGGTGGGCACAGATACGCAGTATTTT. It yields the protein CASSRLRLAGDVGVGTDTQYF.

The rearrangement joins TRBV24-1 to TRBJ2-3; the D gene is possibly TRBD2 (6 bases). Trimming took 4 bases from V and 0 from J, leaving 10 bases between them. CDR3 length: 15 residues. CDR1 and CDR2 from the germline V gene are KGHDR and SFDVKD. CDR3 residues: CATSELGTSTDTQYF. Written as DNA, the CDR3 is TGTGCCACCAGTGAACTAGGGACTAGCACAGATACGCAGTATTTT.

This chain uses TRBV29-1 with TRBJ2-7, with D possibly TRBD1 on 5 matching bases. The V and J ends lost 6 bases and 7 bases respectively, with 16 bases between them. The CDR3 runs 12 residues. Germline CDR1 and CDR2: SQVTM and ANQGSEA. The CDR3 protein is CSVLGDTVEQYF. CDR3 sequence (DNA): TGCAGCGTCCTAGGGGATACGGTTGAGCAGTACTTC.